This T cell receptor beta chain was retrieved from a study of blood T cell repertoires in COVID-19. CDR3 length: 13 residues. Germline-derived CDR1 and CDR2 are SQVTM and ANQGSEA. V lost 3 bases and J lost 5, with 13 bases in between. Measured with immunoSEQ multiplex PCR; TCRdb has only the in-frame clones, and not every one. The sample has more than 75,000 clones; approximately 80% are singletons. The receptor was isolated from a human donor in a cohort sampled during active COVID-19. The V gene is TRBV29-1, the J gene TRBJ1-2, with a tentative D call TRBD1 (5 bases). The material sequenced was peripheral blood. The CDR3 protein is CSVDGAGKYGYTF. The CDR3 nucleotides are TGCAGCGTTGATGGCGCAGGGAAGTATGGCTACACCTTC.